This T cell receptor (beta chain) was found in a study of cytomegalovirus exposure and HLA in healthy donors. Notes on the study in general: Reports showed the classifier diagnosing cytomegalovirus status with high specificity and sensitivity.

A multiplex PCR was run with 60 Vbeta primers and 13 Jbeta primers. Method: immunoSEQ multiplex PCR; TCRdb's copy keeps in-frame clones and lacks some. The data contain 100,000 to 150,000 clones, 65% to 85% of them singletons. Trimming removed 5 bases from V and 5 bases from J, with 18 bases in between. Germline CDR1 and CDR2: SGHTA and FQGNSA. This CDR3 has 15 amino acids. Regarding this clone: Its antigen remains unknown.

V and J are TRBV7-2 and TRBJ1-1; no reliable D call. The sample was PBMCs. This receptor was taken from a man aged 45-65 years in good health and CMV-seropositive. CDR3 protein: CASSLTPAPGTEAFF. CDR3 bases: TGTGCCAGCAGCCTTACCCCAGCGCCTGGGACTGAAGCTTTCTTT.